This T cell receptor (beta chain) was identified during a study of T-cell reconstitution after alpha-beta-depleted transplantation in children (TCRdb year 2016). As for the study more broadly: The study quantitatively tracked T-cell immune reconstitution after TCRalphabeta/CD19-depleted allogeneic hematopoietic cell transplantation in children using TCR repertoire profiling.

This clonotype was picked up many times. Its antigen remains unidentified. Base qualities are not provided; no much larger clone lies one nucleotide away. Broad study findings and their caveats: The apparently early recovery of alphabetaT-cell counts about two months after transplant reportedly depended on only several hundred rapidly expanded clones that came from non-depleted graft cells. In some patients, high TCRbeta diversity at day 60 was attributed to recipient T cells and intrathymic progenitors that had survived conditioning. Over the following months the frequencies of hyperexpanded clones went down, and after one year T-cell counts and TCRbeta diversity were mostly credited to newly produced T cells.

The CDR3, from cysteine to phenylalanine, totals 13 residues. Of the read, only the CDR3 DNA is kept; its 39 bases are in frame from base 1. Based on the germline V gene (reference sequence), the CDR1 and CDR2 sequences are DFQATT and SNEGSKA. Trimming removed 8 bases from V and 8 bases from J; the gene matches leave 12 bases unexplained. The library was made by PCR. The reads were generated on an Illumina HiSeq 2500. TCR library preparation used molecular barcoding, with unique molecular identifiers applied to normalize quantification of the TCRbeta repertoire. TCRdb trimmed public reads at Q25 via fastp, called clones via MiXCR and kept in-frame beta chains. Every distinct CDR3 protein forms one entry, paired with its most common genes and DNA. The sample data list 200,000 to 250,000 distinct CDR3 sequences, and approximately 11% of these were observed just once. The ten largest clones represent over 25% of the sample.

The sample's treatment or condition, from its label and the paper: allogeneic hematopoietic cell transplantation with graft depleted of TCRalphabeta T cells and CD19 B cells. The children who served as transplant recipients had been given grafts of TCRalphabeta/CD19-depleted allogeneic hematopoietic cells. The starting material was PBMCs, obtained before TCRalphabeta/CD19-depleted stem cell transplant. This sequence uses TRBV20-1 and TRBJ2-3, with TRBD2 identical over 8 junction bases. The source of this sequence is a child under two years old with acute myeloid leukemia, due to receive a stem cell transplant. The CDR3 loop reads CSFLQREMVTQYF. The sequenced DNA: TGCAGTTTCCTTCAGCGGGAGATGGTTACGCAGTATTTT.